A single sample is the source of the 24 T cell receptor beta chains below, sequenced in a study of metastatic and nonmetastatic thyroid tumors. TCRdb reprocessed the PCR reads using MiXCR. The sample has almost 85,000 clones, 9.5% to 15% seen once. The entire patient cohort was treatment-naive prior to thyroid surgery. Sequencing input: tumor tissue. These receptors were obtained from a female donor with papillary thyroid cancer or a benign thyroid nodule (not recorded which). Some clones in this sample may be carry-over from other donors' samples.

This clone was counted only a few times. The CDR3 does not close with the conserved phenylalanine or tryptophan, likely indicating a read error. The chain couples TRBV5-1 to TRBJ2-1; 8 bases align to TRBD2. The CDR3 is made up of 15 amino acids. Looked up from germline, CDR1 is SGHRS and CDR2 is YFSETQ. CDR3 loop: CAGSLGLASYNEQFL. In DNA, the CDR3 is TGCGCCGGCAGCCTTGGACTAGCAAGTTACAATGAGCAGTTCTTG.

In its sample, this clone was seen many times. The chain employs TRBV20-1 and TRBJ2-3; maybe TRBD2 (5 bases). CDR1 and CDR2 from the germline V gene are DFQATT and SNEGSKA (reference sequence). V was clipped by 2 bases and J by 2 bases, with 14 bases between them. CDR3 length: 15 residues. The CDR3 DNA reads as TGCAGTGCTAGATTGCGGGTTCTCAACACAGATACGCAGTATTTT. It codes for CSARLRVLNTDTQYF.

In its sample, this clone was seen a few times. A read error is possible here, since a much larger clone lies one base away. This chain uses TRBV28 with TRBJ1-1, with D possibly being TRBD1 (5 bases). Trimming cost V 7 bases and J 1 base, with 22 bases left between them. The CDR3 has 17 amino acids. Germline CDR1 reads MDHEN; CDR2 reads SYDVKM. CDR3 nucleotide sequence: TGTGCCAGCAATAGATACAGTGGTAGAAGGGGGAACACTGAAGCTTTCTTT. This encodes CASNRYSGRRGNTEAFF.

This clone came up a few times. The V call is TRBV18, the J call TRBJ2-5, with TRBD1 matching 9 bases. V shed 5 bases, J shed 4 bases, and the junction held 11 bases outside the gene matches. The CDR3 totals 16 residues. The germline V gene encodes CDR1 KGHSH and CDR2 LQKENI. The CDR3 protein is CASSNLPQGAGETQYF. The CDR3 nucleotides are TGTGCCAGCTCAAACCTCCCACAGGGGGCTGGAGAGACCCAGTACTTC.

This clone has at least ten counts. The chain links TRBV30 to TRBJ2-7; D is ambiguous. The V gene lost 2 bases and the J gene lost 7 bases, with 9 bases spanning the gap. From germline, CDR1 is GTSNPN and CDR2 SVGIG (reference sequence). CDR3 length equals 11 residues. The CDR3 coding sequence is TGTGCCTGGAGTCCCCGGTTTGAGCAGTACTTC. Translated: CAWSPRFEQYF.

This clone qualifies as medium-sized (0.01 to 0.1%). The J gene is TRBJ1-5, the V gene TRBV5-5; tentatively, D is TRBD1 (5 bases). The CDR3 is 14 amino acids. Trimming left V 4 bases short and J 7 bases short, with 15 bases between. Germline V CDR1 and CDR2: SGHKS, YYEKEE (reference sequence). In DNA form, the CDR3 reads TGTGCCAGCAGCGGGGGAGTTTCGGGACAGCCCCAGCATTTT. Translating gives CASSGGVSGQPQHF.

This clone was seen at least ten times. The rearrangement joins TRBV7-9 to TRBJ1-2; perhaps TRBD1 as D (5 bases). The germline V gene has CDR1 SEHNR and CDR2 FQNEAQ (reference sequence). This CDR3 has 13 residues. Trimming took off 5 bases at V and 8 bases at J, with 15 bases between the two ends. The CDR3 coding sequence is TGTGCCAGCAGCGAAATAGGGGATTGGGGCTACACCTTC. Protein sequence: CASSEIGDWGYTF. Full variable domain (outside the CDR3, taken from reference TRBV7-9 and TRBJ1-2): DTGVSQNPRHKITKRGQNVTFRCDPISEHNRLYWYRQTLGQGPEFLTYFQNEAQLEKSRLLSDRFSAERPKGSFSTLEIQRTEQGDSAMYLCASSEIGDWGYTFGSGTRLTVV.

This clone was observed at least ten times. Here the CDR3 reads CSAGLAGLGSYEQYF. DNA for the CDR3: TGCAGTGCTGGACTAGCGGGGCTGGGGAGTTACGAGCAGTACTTC. J is TRBJ2-7 and V is TRBV20-1, with TRBD2 matching 12 bases. From germline, CDR1 is DFQATT and CDR2 SNEGSKA (reference sequence). The J segment lost 4 bases and the V segment lost 5 bases, leaving 9 bases of the junction unmatched. The CDR3 is 15 residues long.

This clone was seen ten or more times. This sequence joins TRBV6-1 and TRBJ1-1; 11 bases align to TRBD1. This CDR3 has 15 residues. The junction had 9 bases not matched to a gene; V was cut back by 6 bases and J by 6 bases. Looked up from germline, CDR1 is MNHNS and CDR2 is SASEGT. In DNA form, the CDR3 reads TGTGCCAGCAGCCCCGGGGACAGGGGGTTCTCTGAAGCTTTCTTT. This encodes CASSPGDRGFSEAFF.

As concerns this clone: Mismatch with germline at one junction end may stem from a read error. The chain links TRBV7-8 to TRBJ2-5; 11 positions agree with TRBD1. CDR1 is SGHVS and CDR2 is FQNEAQ in the germline V gene. The length of the CDR3 is 17 residues. Written as DNA, the CDR3 is TGTGCCAGCAGCTACGAGGCAGGACAGGGGGCGAAAGAGACACAGTACTTC. Its protein product is CASSYEAGQGAKETQYF.

The DNA for the CDR3 is TGTGCCAGCAGCGCCGGACTAGCGGGAGGGACCTCCACAGATACGCAGTATTTT. Translating it yields CASSAGLAGGTSTDTQYF. The rearrangement joins TRBV11-1 to TRBJ2-3; 15 bases are shared with TRBD2. Per germline, CDR1 SGHAT and CDR2 FQDESV (reference sequence). The CDR3 is made up of 18 amino acids. Trimming at V came to 5 bases and at J to 2 bases, leaving 8 bases not matched to a gene.

Comment on this clone: A much more abundant neighbour one base away suggests this may be a read error. This sequence joins TRBV5-1 and TRBJ1-1; no firm D call. In germline, CDR1 is SGHRS, CDR2 YFSETQ. The CDR3 covers 14 residues. Trimming removed 9 bases from V and 2 bases from J, with 17 bases in between. The CDR3 protein is CATKRWSDNTEAFF. DNA for the CDR3: TGCGCCACCAAGAGATGGAGTGATAACACTGAAGCTTTCTTT.

This clone has only a few counts. A much more abundant neighbour one base away suggests this may be a read error. This CDR3 reads CASSLRDCYTF. The CDR3 bases are TGTGCCAGCAGTTTGAGGGATTGCTACACCTTC. The rearrangement uses TRBV28 and TRBJ1-2; D is undetermined. The V gene lost 3 bases and the J gene lost 9 bases, with 8 bases spanning the gap. Per germline, CDR1 MDHEN and CDR2 SYDVKM. This CDR3 is built from 11 residues.

This clone was seen repeatedly, ten times or more. The V gene is TRBV2, the J gene TRBJ2-3; D uncertain. The ends were cut back, 0 bases at V and 4 bases at J, with 5 bases in the middle. In germline, CDR1 is SNHLY, CDR2 FYNNEI. This CDR3 contains 13 residues. The CDR3 protein is CASSEALADTQYF. CDR3 nucleotide sequence: TGTGCCAGCAGTGAAGCGCTGGCAGATACGCAGTATTTT.

This sequence joins TRBV5-5 and TRBJ2-3; no clear D gene. The germline V gene has CDR1 SGHKS and CDR2 YYEKEE (reference sequence). Trimming took 0 bases from V and 2 from J, leaving 10 bases between them. The CDR3 is made up of 15 amino acids. The CDR3 region is CASSLEASYTDTQYF. Written as DNA, the CDR3 is TGTGCCAGCAGCTTGGAAGCTAGTTACACAGATACGCAGTATTTT. Looking up the rest from reference TRBV5-5 and TRBJ2-3 gives the full variable domain: DAGVTQSPTHLIKTRGQQVTLRCSPISGHKSVSWYQQVLGQGPQFIFQYYEKEERGRGNFPDRFSARQFPNYSSELNVNALLLGDSALYLCASSLEASYTDTQYFGPGTRLTVL.

This clone appeared many times. V usage is TRBV12-3 or TRBV12-4 and J usage is TRBJ2-3; D gene unclear. The CDR3 contains 14 residues. With 3 bases removed from V and 6 bases from J, the gap between germline ends came to 13 bases. The CDR3 here is CASSLLPVMDTQYF. The CDR3 DNA reads TGTGCCAGCAGTTTGTTACCCGTCATGGATACGCAGTATTTT.

This clone was seen at least ten times. The V gene is TRBV4-1, the J gene TRBJ1-6, with D perhaps matching TRBD1 (5 bases). Germline V gene lookup returns CDR1 MGHRA and CDR2 YSYEKL. The V and J ends lost 0 bases and 8 bases respectively, with 11 bases between them. The CDR3 has 15 amino acids. The CDR3, as DNA: TGCGCCAGCAGCCAAGATCCGGACACAGATTCACCCCTCCACTTT. The encoded protein is CASSQDPDTDSPLHF.

In the case of this clone: A read error is possible here, since a much larger clone lies one base away. This CDR3 is CSAGVGTSGKLGKVDTQYF. The CDR3 region has the DNA TGCAGTGCTGGAGTTGGGACTAGCGGGAAACTCGGGAAGGTGGATACGCAGTATTTT. The genes are TRBV20-1 and TRBJ2-3; 13 bases map to TRBD2. V trimming: 5 bases; J trimming: 6 bases; junction bases outside the gene matches: 20. Germline CDR1 reads DFQATT; CDR2 reads SNEGSKA (reference sequence). CDR3 size: 19 residues.

This clone was counted ten times or more. The chain carries TRBV28 and TRBJ1-2, with a weak D call TRBD1 (6 bases). This CDR3 is 14 amino acids long. The V gene lost 5 bases and the J gene lost 2 bases, with 12 bases spanning the gap. Germline V lookup: CDR1 MDHEN, CDR2 SYDVKM. In nucleotides, the CDR3 is TGTGCCAGCAGTGCCCTAACAGGGAACTATGGCTACACCTTC. It specifies CASSALTGNYGYTF.

This clone showed up many times. At the DNA level, this CDR3 is encoded by other sequences in the same sample as well. This sequence joins TRBV6-2 or TRBV6-3 and TRBJ1-5; maybe TRBD1 (6 bases). Germline assignment: CDR1 MNHEY and CDR2 SVGEGT. V was pared by 10 bases and J by 0 bases, with 22 bases between. The CDR3 runs 17 residues. The CDR3 here is CATLPEGGPYSNQPQHF. The DNA for the CDR3 is TGTGCCACCCTCCCCGAGGGGGGTCCATATAGCAATCAGCCCCAGCATTTT.

For this clone: The same CDR3 arises from other DNA sequences in this sample as well. The CDR3 sequence: CASSQATSGVYGTQYF. The CDR3 DNA reads TGCGCCAGCAGCCAAGCCACTAGCGGGGTTTACGGGACCCAGTACTTC. The V call is TRBV4-1, the J call TRBJ2-5, with 10 bases that match TRBD2. The CDR3 loop spans 16 amino acids. Per the germline V gene, CDR1 is MGHRA and CDR2 is YSYEKL. V gave up 1 base and J gave up 7 bases; unmatched junction bases: 9.

This clone occurred many times. This chain connects TRBV30 to TRBJ1-2, with TRBD1 identical over 9 bases. Germline V gives CDR1 GTSNPN, CDR2 SVGIG (reference sequence). The CDR3 loop spans 14 amino acids. J gave up 7 bases and V 3 bases, and 9 bases lay outside the gene matches. The CDR3 loop reads CAWSEDRGAGGYTF. The CDR3 DNA is TGTGCCTGGAGCGAAGACAGGGGGGCAGGTGGCTACACCTTC.

This clone was picked up many times. V usage is TRBV12-3 or TRBV12-4 and J usage is TRBJ2-7, with D perhaps matching TRBD2 (6 bases). This CDR3 is 16 amino acids long. Trimming cost V 5 bases and J 5 bases, with 22 bases left between them. CDR3 sequence: CASSLRDWDPHDEQYF. The CDR3 DNA reads TGTGCCAGCAGTCTCCGGGACTGGGATCCTCATGACGAGCAGTACTTC.

This clone was picked up many times. The rearrangement joins TRBV19 to TRBJ2-2, with TRBD1 matching 8 bases. CDR1 and CDR2 (germline): LNHDA, SQIVND (reference sequence). J was trimmed by 5 bases and V by 4 bases; bases with no gene match: 6. The length of the CDR3 is 15 residues. CDR3 sequence reads: CASSRAGGETGELFF. The CDR3 coding sequence is TGTGCCAGTAGTAGGGCAGGGGGCGAAACCGGGGAGCTGTTTTTT.